This T cell receptor beta chain comes out of a study of blood T cell repertoires in COVID-19. Study in general: Italy, Spain and the United States were the sources of the convalescent and acute COVID-19 samples.

This clone was seen once. Here immunoSEQ multiplex PCR was the method, and the copy in TCRdb shows in-frame clones only, minus some. The sample consists of under 75,000 clones, around 90% of them appearing once. Trimming took 5 bases from V and 7 from J; bases not matched to a gene: 12. The CDR3 spans 17 residues. The germline V gene encodes CDR1 SGHTA and CDR2 FQGNSA. This sequence joins TRBV7-2 and TRBJ2-1; TRBD2 aligns across 12 bases. Sequencing was done on a sample of peripheral blood. The origin of this receptor is a woman under 30 with acute or convalescent COVID-19. CDR3 protein: CASSPIPTSGRRNEQFF. CDR3 DNA sequence: TGTGCCAGCAGCCCGATCCCTACTAGCGGGAGGCGTAATGAGCAGTTCTTC.